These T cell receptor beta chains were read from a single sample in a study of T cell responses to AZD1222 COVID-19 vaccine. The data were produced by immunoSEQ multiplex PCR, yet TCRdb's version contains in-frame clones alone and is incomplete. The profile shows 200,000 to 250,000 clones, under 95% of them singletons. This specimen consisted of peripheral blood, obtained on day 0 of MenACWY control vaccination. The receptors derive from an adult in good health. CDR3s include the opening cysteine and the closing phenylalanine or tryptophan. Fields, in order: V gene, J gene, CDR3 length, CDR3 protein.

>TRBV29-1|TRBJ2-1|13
CSVQGQGYNEQFF
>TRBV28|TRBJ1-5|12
CASSLRQQPQHF
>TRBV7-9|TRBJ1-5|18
CASSFHSLLISRDQPQHF
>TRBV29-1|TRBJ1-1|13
CSAVLVGNTEAFF
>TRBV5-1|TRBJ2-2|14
CASSLTGNTGELFF
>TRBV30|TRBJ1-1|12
CACLQGTGEAFF
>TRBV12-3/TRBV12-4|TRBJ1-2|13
CASSLERAYGYTF
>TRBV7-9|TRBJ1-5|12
CASSGGYQPQHF
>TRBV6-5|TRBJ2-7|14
CASRTGSGNYEQYF
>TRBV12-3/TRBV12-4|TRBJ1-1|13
CASSRQRNTEAFF
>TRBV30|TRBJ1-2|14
CACPQGVHSYGYTF
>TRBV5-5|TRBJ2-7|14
CASSLGHWSDEQYF
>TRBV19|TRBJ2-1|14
CATSGGSSYNEQFF
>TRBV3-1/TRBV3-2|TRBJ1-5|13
CASSHSPNQPQHF
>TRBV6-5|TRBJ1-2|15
CASSSRGVQNYGYTF
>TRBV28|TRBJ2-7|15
CASSIAGTGVYEQYF
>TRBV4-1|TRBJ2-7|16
CASSQEPSGEYYEQYF
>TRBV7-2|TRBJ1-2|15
CASSPRQLANYGYTF
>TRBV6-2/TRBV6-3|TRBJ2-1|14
CASSGAGWRNEQFF
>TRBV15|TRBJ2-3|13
CATGLGSTDTQYF
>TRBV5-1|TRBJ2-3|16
CASPLFCPGTTDTQYF
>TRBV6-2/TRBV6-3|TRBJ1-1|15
CASSYDPGTNTEAFF
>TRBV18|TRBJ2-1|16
CASSPPVAGVYNEQFF
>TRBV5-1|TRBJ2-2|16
CASSLTSGTNTGELFF
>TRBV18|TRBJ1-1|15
CASSPLGGLNTEAFF
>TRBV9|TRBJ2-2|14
CASSVGGVAGELFF
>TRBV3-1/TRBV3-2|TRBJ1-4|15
CASSLSGLTGEKLFF
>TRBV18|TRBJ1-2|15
CASSPPTGGWYGYTF
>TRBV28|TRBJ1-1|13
CASSLVGAAEAFF
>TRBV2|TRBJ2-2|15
CASSLTSGGTGELFF
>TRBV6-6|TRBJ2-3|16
CASSKGHGDYTDTQYF
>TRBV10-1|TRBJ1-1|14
CASSPGTANTEAFF
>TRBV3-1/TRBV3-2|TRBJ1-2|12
CASSPGGEGYTF